The clone carrying this TCR beta chain is medium-sized. Clones were sequenced by immunoSEQ multiplex PCR, and TCRdb holds only the in-frame ones, with some missing. Among 15,000 to 20,000 clones listed, 91% were seen once. This specimen comes from a study of blood T cell repertoires in COVID-19. This CDR3 comprises 13 residues. The V and J ends lost 1 base and 8 bases respectively, with 11 bases between them. CDR1 is SGHDN, CDR2 FVKESK, per germline. The J gene is TRBJ1-2, the V gene TRBV14, with D uncertain. This receptor was identified in a human donor in a cohort sampled during active COVID-19. The sequencing sample was made of peripheral blood. The CDR3 region is CASSQVLTAGYTF. CDR3 nucleotide sequence: TGTGCCAGCAGCCAAGTTCTTACCGCGGGCTACACCTTC.